Listed below are T cell receptor beta chains from one sample, sequenced in a study of cytotoxic CD8 clonotypes in ibrutinib-treated CLL. Sequenced by immunoSEQ multiplex PCR; TCRdb stores in-frame clones only, minus some. This table has some 15,000 clones, roughly 64% appearing once. The sample in question was PBMCs, obtained before ibrutinib treatment. These receptors all stem from a human donor with chronic lymphocytic leukemia. Each CDR3 is given with its conserved first and last residue. A D gene is named only where the DNA matches it firmly. The listing skips clone size in some rows; elsewhere it reads once, few, many or a size class.

>TRBJ2-2|.|TRBV7-9|11|.
TGTGCCAGCATCCATTCCGGGGAGCTGTTTTTT
CASIHSGELFF
>TRBJ2-1|TRBD2|TRBV9|16|.
TGTGCCAGCAGCCCCTCTCCAGGCGGGGGATACAATGAGCAGTTCTTC
CASSPSPGGGYNEQFF
>TRBJ2-1|TRBD2|TRBV5-1|17|.
TGCGCCAGCAGCTTGGGCGTGAGCGGGGGAGCCTACAATGAGCAGTTCTTC
CASSLGVSGGAYNEQFF
>TRBJ1-1|.|TRBV7-9|15|.
TGTGCCAGCAGCTCATCGGGGGCGACGAACACTGAAGCTTTCTTT
CASSSSGATNTEAFF
>TRBJ2-7|TRBD1|TRBV18|14|.
TGTGCCAGCTCACCGTCGGGACAGTTCTACGAGCAGTACTTC
CASSPSGQFYEQYF
>TRBJ2-1|.|TRBV10-3|15|few
TGTGCCATCAGTGAAGGGGGAGGGGGAAAGGATGAGCAGTTCTTC
CAISEGGGGKDEQFF
>TRBJ2-7|TRBD1|TRBV11-2|13|.
TGTGCCAGCAGCCCTATGAACAGGGGCGAGCAGTACTTC
CASSPMNRGEQYF
>TRBJ2-5|TRBD1|TRBV6-1|15|.
TGTGCCAGCAGTGAAATAACAGGGGAACAAGAGACCCAGTACTTC
CASSEITGEQETQYF
>TRBJ1-5|TRBD1|TRBV5-1|17|.
TGCGCCAGCAGCCCCGGACCCTCAGGGGGTGACAATCAGCCCCAGCATTTT
CASSPGPSGGDNQPQHF
>TRBJ1-1|.|TRBV18|15|once
TGTGCCAGCTCCCCTACAGGTTATCTGAACACTGAAGCTTTCTTT
CASSPTGYLNTEAFF
>TRBJ1-1|TRBD1|TRBV5-1|16|.
TGCGCCAGCAGCCAGGGGACAGGGGGCGTAAACACTGAAGCTTTCTTT
CASSQGTGGVNTEAFF
>TRBJ1-3|TRBD1|TRBV5-4|15|.
TGTGCCAGCAGCCCAGGGACAGGACCGGGAAACACCATATATTTT
CASSPGTGPGNTIYF
>TRBJ1-2|.|TRBV7-6|12|.
TGTGCCAGCAGCTCAGGCGTTGATGGCTACACCTTC
CASSSGVDGYTF
>TRBJ2-7|.|TRBV5-6|12|once
TGTGCCAGCAGCTTGGGGCAGGCCGAGCAGTACTTC
CASSLGQAEQYF
>TRBJ2-2|.|TRBV5-8|14|.
TGTGCCAGCAGCATACAGGGTAACACCGGGGAGCTGTTTTTT
CASSIQGNTGELFF
>TRBJ2-3|TRBD2|TRBV27|15|.
TGTGCCAGCAGTTTTGAGCGGGGCCAGCGAGATACGCAGTATTTT
CASSFERGQRDTQYF
>TRBJ1-2|.|TRBV7-9|12|.
TGTGCCAGCAGCTTAAACCGGCATGGCTACACCTTC
CASSLNRHGYTF
>TRBJ1-6|.|TRBV7-9|12|many
TGTGCCAGCAGCTTAGTGAATTCACCCCTCCACTTT
CASSLVNSPLHF
>TRBJ2-5|TRBD1|TRBV29-1|15|.
TGCAGCACGAGACAGGGAAGGAGTTTACAAGAGACCCAGTACTTC
CSTRQGRSLQETQYF
>TRBJ2-7|.|TRBV10-2|12|many
TGCGCCAGCAGAGGAGAATCCTACGAGCAGTACTTC
CASRGESYEQYF
>TRBJ2-3|.|TRBV7-9|15|.
TGTGCCAGCAGCAATAGCGGTATTTCCACAGATACGCAGTATTTT
CASSNSGISTDTQYF
>TRBJ1-2|TRBD1|TRBV27|13|.
TGTGCCAGCGGAGGACAGGGGGCAGTCGGCTACACCTTC
CASGGQGAVGYTF
>TRBJ1-1|TRBD1|TRBV5-1|15|.
TGCGCCAGCACCAGGGGGACAGCGGCTGTCACTGAAGCTTTCTTT
CASTRGTAAVTEAFF
>TRBJ2-3|TRBD2|TRBV5-1|15|.
TGCGCCAGCAGCTGGGGGACTAGCGGGGGGGATACGCAGTATTTT
CASSWGTSGGDTQYF
>TRBJ1-1|TRBD1|TRBV9|15|few
TGTGCCAGCAGCGTAGATCAGGGGGCAGGAACTGAAGCTTTCTTT
CASSVDQGAGTEAFF
>TRBJ2-6|TRBD1|TRBV7-8|18|.
TGTGCCAGCAGCCGGCGGGACAGGGGAAGTTCTGGGGCCAACGTCCTGACTTTC
CASSRRDRGSSGANVLTF
>TRBJ1-5|.|TRBV7-9|14|.
TGTGCCAGCAGCTTTTACGGGCCCAATCAGCCCCAGCATTTT
CASSFYGPNQPQHF
>TRBJ1-4|TRBD1|TRBV7-9|16|few
TGTGCCAGCAGCTTGACGACCGACAGGGGTGGTGAAAAACTGTTTTTT
CASSLTTDRGGEKLFF
>TRBJ1-1|.|TRBV19|16|few
TGTGCCAGCGCGAGCGGGACTCTAACCCTGAACACTGAAGCTTTCTTT
CASASGTLTLNTEAFF
>TRBJ1-5|.|TRBV15|15|.
TGTGCCACCAGCAGGAAGTACAGGGAAGCTCAGCCCCAGCATTTT
CATSRKYREAQPQHF
>TRBJ1-1|.|TRBV7-6|12|.
TGTGCCAGCAGCTTAGGGACGGCGGAAGCTTTCTTT
CASSLGTAEAFF
>TRBJ2-3|.|TRBV2|14|.
TGTGCCAGCAGTGAAAGGTTGAGCCCACCTACGCAGTATTTT
CASSERLSPPTQYF
>TRBJ1-3|.|TRBV6-1|14|.
TGTGCCAGCAGTCTCCGACGCTCTGGAAACACCATATATTTT
CASSLRRSGNTIYF
>TRBJ2-6|.|TRBV15|14|.
TGTGCCACCAGCAGTGACTCTGGGGCCAACGTCCTGACTTTC
CATSSDSGANVLTF
>TRBJ1-3|TRBD1|TRBV2|14|.
TGTGCCAGCAGCTACAGGGGAGGGACAAACACCATATATTTT
CASSYRGGTNTIYF
>TRBJ2-3|.|TRBV9|13|.
TGTGCCAGCAGCCCGCCCCGAGCAGATACGCAGTATTTT
CASSPPRADTQYF
>TRBJ1-5|.|TRBV5-6|14|.
TGTGCCAGCAGCTTTGGAAGTAGCAATCAGCCCCAGCATTTT
CASSFGSSNQPQHF
>TRBJ1-5|.|TRBV30|14|.
TGTGCCTGGAGTCGTGATAATAGCAATCAGCCCCAGCATTTT
CAWSRDNSNQPQHF
>TRBJ1-1|.|TRBV12-5|13|.
TGTGCTAGTGGTTTAGGGGGGGACACTGAAGCTTTCTTT
CASGLGGDTEAFF
>TRBJ2-1|TRBD2|TRBV5-4|13|.
TGTGCCAGCAGCTCGGGGGGGCGGGATGAGCAGTTCTTC
CASSSGGRDEQFF
>TRBJ1-1|.|TRBV10-3|15|.
TGTGCCATCAGCGACTCGAGGGGGGAGAACACTGAAGCTTTCTTT
CAISDSRGENTEAFF
>TRBJ1-1|.|TRBV5-5|12|few
TGTGCCAGCAGCCCCCGTAGCACTGAAGCTTTCTTT
CASSPRSTEAFF
>TRBJ1-3|TRBD1|TRBV2|15|medium-sized
TGTGCCAGCAGTGAAGTTCAGGGACAGGGAAACACCATATATTTT
CASSEVQGQGNTIYF
>TRBJ2-3|.|TRBV19|16|.
TGTGCCAGTAGGGCCCCGGTGGGGGGCGGCACAGATACGCAGTATTTT
CASRAPVGGGTDTQYF
>TRBJ1-1|.|TRBV7-9|16|.
TGTGCCAGCAGCTTAGCGGGCCGGGGAATGGTTGTTGAAGCTTTCTTT
CASSLAGRGMVVEAFF
>TRBJ2-7|.|TRBV5-6|13|.
TGTGCCAGCGGCCACAGGATCTCCTACGAGCAGTACTTC
CASGHRISYEQYF
>TRBJ2-5|.|TRBV13|13|once
TGTGCCAGCAGCCTAGGGAACGCGGAGACCCAGTACTTC
CASSLGNAETQYF
>TRBJ1-5|TRBD1|TRBV4-1|15|.
TGCGCCAGCAGCCAACTTACAGGGGCAAATCAGCCCCAGCATTTT
CASSQLTGANQPQHF
>TRBJ2-1|TRBD2|TRBV2|16|.
TGTGCCAGCAGTGGATCCGGGACTAGCGGGGTTAATGAGCAGTTCTTC
CASSGSGTSGVNEQFF
>TRBJ1-3|TRBD1|TRBV18|15|.
TGTGCCAGCTCACGAGGGACAGAGACTGGAAACACCATATATTTT
CASSRGTETGNTIYF
>TRBJ1-1|TRBD1|TRBV14|17|many
TGTGCCAGCAGCCCGTTAACCGGGACAGGGTACAAGGCTGAAGCTTTCTTT
CASSPLTGTGYKAEAFF
>TRBJ2-1|.|TRBV5-6|14|few
TGTGCCAGCAGCCCCACAACTACCTACAATGAGCAGTTCTTC
CASSPTTTYNEQFF
>TRBJ2-5|.|TRBV6-5|16|few
TGTGCCAGCAGTTACGCCAGGGGGCCGGGGGGAGAGACCCAGTACTTC
CASSYARGPGGETQYF
>TRBJ2-3|.|TRBV7-9|16|few
TGTGCCAGCAGCTTAGGGGCGGGTCCTAGCACAGATACGCAGTATTTT
CASSLGAGPSTDTQYF
>TRBJ2-7|.|TRBV5-4|13|.
TGCGCCAGCAGCTACAGGGACACCTACGAGCAGTACTTC
CASSYRDTYEQYF
>TRBJ1-1|TRBD1|TRBV18|14|.
TGTGCCAGCTCACCCGACAGGGTCGTAACTGAAGCTTTCTTT
CASSPDRVVTEAFF
>TRBJ1-6|.|TRBV2|15|few
TGTGCCAGCAGTGAATGGGGGGCACTAAATTCACCCCTCCACTTT
CASSEWGALNSPLHF
>TRBJ2-3|.|TRBV29-1|12|.
TGCAGCGCTGGGGGGGGCCCAGATACGCAGTATTTT
CSAGGGPDTQYF
>TRBJ2-3|.|TRBV19|16|.
TGTGCCAGTAGTATTCTCGCGTCAGGTCATACAGATACGCAGTATTTT
CASSILASGHTDTQYF